The rows below give T cell receptor beta chains drawn from one sample of a study of patients and donors after allogeneic stem cell transplantation. Using its own MiXCR run on the RT-PCR reads, TCRdb lists one record per CDR3 protein. The sample includes roughly 230,000 distinct CDR3 sequences, roughly 15% of them seen just once. Sample: blood, either unsorted or a sorted T cell fraction (not recorded which). These receptors all stem from a human donor who was either an allogeneic HSCT recipient or a stem cell or donor lymphocyte infusion donor (not recorded which). It is not recorded whose cells these are; they may come from a transplant donor. The CDR3 runs from the conserved cysteine through the conserved F or W. D genes are given only for firm matches. Only some rows state a clone size, as once, few, many or a class for expanded clones.

v_call,clone_size,j_call,d_call,cdr3_nt,cdr3_aa
TRBV6-1,-,TRBJ2-5,-,TGTGCCAGCAGTGAAGTCATAAAAGAGACCCAGTACTTC,CASSEVIKETQYF
TRBV5-5,-,TRBJ2-7,-,TGTGCCAGCAGCTTGGCAGCTTATCATACACCCTTCTTC,CASSLAAYHTPFF
TRBV27,few,TRBJ1-6,-,TGTGCCAGCAGGACCACAGGGTCGGTCTCACCCCTCCACTTT,CASRTTGSVSPLHF
TRBV20-1,few,TRBJ1-6,-,TGCAGTGCTAGACCCCCGGGGGCTGATAATTCACCCCTCCACTTT,CSARPPGADNSPLHF
TRBV11-3,-,TRBJ2-1,TRBD1,TGTGCCAGCAGCCCCCGAGGGACAGCCGACAATGAGCAGTTCTTC,CASSPRGTADNEQFF
TRBV24-1,few,TRBJ2-5,TRBD2,TGTGCCACCAGTGACCCACTAGCGGGAGGGCAAGAGACCCAGTACTTC,CATSDPLAGGQETQYF
TRBV12-3/TRBV12-4,many,TRBJ1-4,-,TGTGCCAGCAGTTTCGGGGGGCAATTTGAAAAACTGTTTTTT,CASSFGGQFEKLFF
TRBV20-1,-,TRBJ2-7,-,TGCAGTGCCGGACAGTTCTACTACGAGCAGTACTTC,CSAGQFYYEQYF
TRBV14,few,TRBJ2-2,-,TGTGCCAGCAGCCCGCTCGGCGGGATCACCGGGGAGCTGTTTTTT,CASSPLGGITGELFF
TRBV5-1,few,TRBJ2-5,-,TGCGCCAGCAGCTCTCCTGGTGGTGAGACCCAGTACTTC,CASSSPGGETQYF
TRBV6-1,-,TRBJ2-7,TRBD1,TGTGCCAGCAGTCTATTTTGGACAGGGGGGAAAGAGCAGTACTTC,CASSLFWTGGKEQYF
TRBV12-3/TRBV12-4,many,TRBJ2-2,-,TGTGCCAGCACCGAAATCCTTGCCGGGGAGCTGTTTTTT,CASTEILAGELFF
TRBV19,-,TRBJ1-5,TRBD1,TGTGCCACCCGAGGGGGCGCCCCCAATCAGCCCCAGCATTTT,CATRGGAPNQPQHF
TRBV7-4,-,TRBJ1-2,-,TGTGCCAGCAGCTTCTATGGCTACACCTTC,CASSFYGYTF
TRBV4-1,-,TRBJ1-1,-,TGCGCCAGCAGCTATCAATTGAACACTGAAGCTTTCTTT,CASSYQLNTEAFF
TRBV6-1,few,TRBJ2-1,-,TGTGCCAGCCTTGAGGTGCATGAGCAGTTCTTC,CASLEVHEQFF
TRBV24-1,few,TRBJ2-1,TRBD2,TGTGCCACCAGTGATTTGGGGGGGGGTAGGGGAAACTACAATGAGCAGTTCTTC,CATSDLGGGRGNYNEQFF
TRBV10-2,-,TRBJ1-6,-,TGCGCCAGCAGTGGGACAGAGAATAATTCACCCCTCCACTTT,CASSGTENNSPLHF
TRBV4-1,-,TRBJ1-1,TRBD1,TGCGCCAGCAGGCAACAGGGGTCTAACACTGAAGCTTTCTTT,CASRQQGSNTEAFF
TRBV29-1,many,TRBJ1-3,-,TGCAGCGTAGGCTTGAGCTCTGGAAACACCATATATTTT,CSVGLSSGNTIYF